This TCR beta chain emerged from a study of control samples from healthy donors and cancer patients. The CDR3 has 14 amino acids. Sequenced by immunoSEQ multiplex PCR; TCRdb stores in-frame clones only, minus some. The table includes approximately 20,000 clones, around four fifths detected once. The chain links TRBV21-1 to TRBJ2-2; TRBD2 is taken as the D call from the table, unchecked against the DNA. TRBV21-1 has pseudogene status. The source material was PBMCs. This receptor was identified in a woman aged 65 to 85 with lung cancer. The CDR3 here is CASSSLSVAGELFF. CDR3 nucleotide sequence: TGTGCCAGCAGTAGCCTTTCCGTGGCCGGGGAGCTGTTTTTT.